This T cell receptor (beta chain) comes out of a study of blood T cells in healthy people across ages. Study-level points and caveats: Age advanced and TCR beta diversity per million T cells fell, roughly linearly. Estimated diversity across one million T cells was deemed an underestimate.

Comment on this clonotype: No antigen is known for it.

Through a sample-barcoded 5' primer and a J-beta primer mix, a second PCR was run for roughly 6 to 12 cycles. TCRdb reprocessed the 5' RACE reads via MiXCR and lists one record per CDR3 protein. The sample has about 1,400,000 distinct CDR3 sequences; 45% to 70% are singletons. Germline V gives CDR1 KGHSH, CDR2 LQKENI. Deletions cut 4 bases from V and 8 bases from J, with 12 bases between. This CDR3 comprises 13 residues. Sequenced material: blood. This sequence was found in a young man in good health. The gene calls are TRBV18 and TRBJ2-1; D not resolved. The chain's CDR3 is CASSQGILDEQFF. The CDR3 bases are TGTGCCAGCTCACAGGGCATCCTTGATGAGCAGTTCTTC.